This TCR beta chain was sequenced for a study of radiotherapy plus CTLA-4 blockade in lung cancer. Study context: Objective responses were seen in about a sixth of patients, disease control in roughly 30%.

Method: immunoSEQ multiplex PCR; TCRdb's copy keeps in-frame clones and lacks some. The sample gives around 82,000 clones, around 90% of which show up once; 16% is in the top ten. The V gene end was trimmed by 5 bases and the J gene end by 6 bases; junction bases not matched to a gene: 12. Germline V gene lookup returns CDR1 SGHTA and CDR2 FQGNSA. The CDR3 sequence is 16 residues long. Lung cancer patients with chemo-refractory metastatic non-small-cell disease were given focal radiation plus CTLA-4 blockade with ipilimumab. This clone appeared a single time. Its specificity is not known. Findings and limits, study-wide: In blood, TCR clones derived from the tumor expanded after radiotherapy plus ipilimumab.

Sample: peripheral blood, taken from a patient treated with radiotherapy plus ipilimumab. This chain links TRBV7-2 with TRBJ2-3; TRBD2 agrees at 9 bases. The clonotype comes from a human donor with non-small cell lung cancer that progressed on radiotherapy plus ipilimumab. The CDR3 coding sequence is TGTGCCAGCAGCCCCGGGACTAGCTTTACTACCGATACGCAGTATTTT. It is translated as CASSPGTSFTTDTQYF.